These 17 T cell receptor beta chains originate from one sample sequenced in a study of blood T cells in healthy people across ages. Primed by a sample-barcoded 5' primer and a J-beta primer mix, a second PCR proceeded for roughly 7 to 11 cycles. A single record per CDR3 protein comes from TCRdb applying MiXCR to the 5' RACE reads. The data show about 1.1 million distinct CDR3 sequences, roughly two fifths seen once. Sequencing was done on a sample of blood. The receptors derive from a man between 18 and 35 years old in good health.

This rearrangement joins TRBV3-1 to TRBJ1-1, with 7 bases matching TRBD1. Trimming at V came to 3 bases and at J to 3 bases, leaving 19 bases not matched to a gene. CDR1 and CDR2 (germline): LGHDT, YNNKEL (reference sequence). The CDR3 loop spans 19 amino acids. CDR3 sequence: CASSQRGYGTTGLDTEAFF. CDR3 in DNA: TGTGCCAGCAGCCAGAGAGGTTACGGGACGACAGGGCTGGACACTGAAGCTTTCTTT.

This rearrangement joins TRBV7-2 to TRBJ2-3; TRBD1 or TRBD2 may be the D gene (5 bases each). This CDR3 is built from 16 residues. Germline CDR1 SGHTA, CDR2 FQGNSA. V gave up 1 base and J gave up 1 base, with 12 bases separating them. CDR3 in DNA: TGTGCCAGCAGCTTAGTTTGGGGGACCCGCACAGATACGCAGTATTTT. This codes for CASSLVWGTRTDTQYF.

The chain combines TRBV21-1 with TRBJ1-6; TRBD1 was called by the table and not checked on the DNA. TRBV21-1 is flagged as a pseudogene. The CDR3 has 15 amino acids. CDR3 loop: CASSFGAGENSPLHF. CDR3 sequence (DNA): TGTGCCAGCAGCTTCGGGGCAGGGGAGAATTCACCCCTCCACTTT.

A few counts support this clonotype. This chain connects TRBV24-1 to TRBJ2-5, with 13 nucleotides matching TRBD2. The V gene end was trimmed by 4 bases and the J gene end by 5 bases; junction bases not matched to a gene: 9. Germline loops: CDR1 KGHDR, CDR2 SFDVKD. The CDR3 sequence is 17 residues long. The CDR3 DNA sequence: TGTGCCACCAGTGAGTCAGGACTAGCGGGGGTTAGGGAGACCCAGTACTTC. This translates into CATSESGLAGVRETQYF.

This clonotype was detected a few times. The V call is TRBV9, the J call TRBJ1-6; D remains unclear. Looked up from germline, CDR1 is SGDLS and CDR2 is YYNGEE. Trimming stripped 0 bases from V and 8 bases from J, with 15 bases between. CDR3 length equals 16 residues. The CDR3 protein is CASSVATRATDSPLHF. The CDR3 DNA sequence: TGTGCCAGCAGCGTAGCTACTCGGGCTACCGATTCACCCCTCCACTTT.

The chain uses TRBV6-2 or TRBV6-3 and TRBJ1-1; maybe TRBD1 (5 bases). Germline V CDR1 and CDR2: MNHEY, SVGEGT. The germline V and J ends were trimmed by 7 bases and 11 bases, with 29 bases remaining between them. The length of the CDR3 is 16 residues. DNA of the CDR3: TGTGCCAGCAAGGAGAAAAGCCCAACATTCCCTTGGGGCGCTTTCTTT. This gives the protein CASKEKSPTFPWGAFF.

There are a few counts of this clonotype. The rearrangement uses TRBV27 and TRBJ1-5; D is uncertain. The CDR3 has 15 residues. V was shortened by 5 bases and J by 3 bases, with 14 bases between the two germline ends. The V gene's germline CDR1 is MNHEY and CDR2 SMNVEV (reference sequence). The CDR3 spells CASSATGRINQPQHF. The CDR3 DNA reads as TGTGCCAGCAGTGCCACCGGACGGATCAATCAGCCCCAGCATTTT.

Turning to this clonotype: Germline is not matched at one junction end, which may reflect a read error. The chain links TRBV29-1 to TRBJ2-5; D tentatively reads TRBD1 or TRBD2 (6 bases each). From germline, CDR1 is SQVTM and CDR2 ANQGSEA. The CDR3 spans 15 residues. The CDR3 bases are TGCAGCGCTGGGAGGTGGGGGGCTTACCAAGAGACCCTGTACTTC. Translated, it gives CSAGRWGAYQETLYF.

This sequence joins TRBV7-9 and TRBJ2-7; 7 bases align to TRBD1. The length of the CDR3 is 14 residues. The trim removed 5 bases at V and 7 bases at J, leaving 11 bases unmatched. Germline CDR1 is SEHNR and CDR2 is FQNEAQ (reference sequence). The DNA for the CDR3 is TGTGCCAGCAGCCCCCGGGACAGTTACAATGAGCAGTACTTC. Protein sequence: CASSPRDSYNEQYF.

The V gene is TRBV20-1, the J gene TRBJ2-2, with a tentative D call TRBD1 (5 bases). The CDR3 consists of 14 residues. CDR1 and CDR2 from the germline V gene are DFQATT and SNEGSKA (reference sequence). V lost 1 base to trimming and J lost 1 base, with 7 bases between them. CDR3 DNA: TGCAGTGCTAGAGTCGGACAGAACACCGGGGAGCTGTTTTTT. This translates into CSARVGQNTGELFF.

This clonotype was seen more than once but under ten times. This chain links TRBV7-9 with TRBJ1-1; TRBD1 matches 10 bases. The V and J ends lost 5 bases and 5 bases, in that order; junction bases with no gene match: 11. Per the germline V gene, CDR1 is SEHNR and CDR2 is FQNEAQ (reference sequence). The CDR3 totals 16 residues. The CDR3 is CASSPRGQGFSTEAFF. The CDR3 coding sequence is TGTGCCAGCAGCCCCAGGGGACAGGGGTTTTCAACTGAAGCTTTCTTT.

V gene TRBV7-9 combines with J gene TRBJ2-7, with D unresolved. The CDR3 loop spans 17 amino acids. Trimming took off 4 bases at V and 7 bases at J, with 26 bases between the two ends. Germline assignment: CDR1 SEHNR and CDR2 FQNEAQ (reference sequence). This chain's CDR3 is CASSSLGAHSIYNEQYF. In DNA form, the CDR3 reads TGTGCCAGCAGCTCCCTCGGAGCTCACTCAATCTACAATGAGCAGTACTTC.

This clonotype was observed once. This chain links TRBV7-2 with TRBJ2-7, with D uncertain. With the DNA end fitting TRBJ2-4 better, the J assignment may be wrong. The germline CDR1 and CDR2 sequences are SGHTA and FQGNSA. The length of the CDR3 is 15 residues. In DNA, the CDR3 is TGTGCCAGCAGTGGTAACGGCCCTCCCCCAAACATTCAGTACTTC. Translation: CASSGNGPPPNIQYF.

This clonotype has a handful of counts. The CDR3 coding sequence is TGTGCCAGCAGCTTAGGCGCAGGGGCGTATAGCAATCAGCCCCAGCATTTT. It specifies CASSLGAGAYSNQPQHF. The V call is TRBV7-2, the J call TRBJ1-5, with D tentatively TRBD1 (6 bases). Deletions cut 1 base from V and 0 bases from J, with 13 bases between. CDR3 length: 17 residues. CDR1 is SGHTA and CDR2 is FQGNSA in the germline V gene.

The rearrangement uses TRBV12-3 or TRBV12-4 and TRBJ2-5; TRBD2 is a possible D gene (7 bases). This CDR3 is built from 13 residues. The V end lost 5 bases, the J end lost 11 bases, and 18 bases lay between the germline ends. CDR3 protein: CASSRDTTREQYF. The CDR3 DNA sequence: TGTGCCAGCAGTCGGGACACAACGCGGGAGCAGTACTTC.

This clonotype appeared a few times. V usage is TRBV20-1 and J usage is TRBJ2-7; TRBD2 aligns across 8 bases. This CDR3 region has 15 residues. V lost 3 bases to trimming and J lost 3 bases; unmatched junction nucleotides: 10. CDR1 is DFQATT and CDR2 is SNEGSKA in the germline V gene (reference sequence). The CDR3 reads CSARGGGLEFYEQYF. CDR3 sequence (DNA): TGCAGTGCTAGGGGCGGGGGGCTCGAGTTCTACGAGCAGTACTTC.

In this sample, this clonotype turned up a few times. This chain uses TRBV6-6 with TRBJ1-5; tentative D call: TRBD1 (5 bases). From germline, CDR1 is MNHNY and CDR2 SVGAGI (reference sequence). Trimming cost V 8 bases and J 0 bases, with 8 bases left between them. The CDR3 totals 13 residues. The DNA for the CDR3 is TGTGCCAGCGTTCAGGGTAGCAATCAGCCCCAGCATTTT. The encoded protein is CASVQGSNQPQHF.